Following are 8 T cell receptor beta chains from one sample sequenced in a study of T cell responses to AZD1222 COVID-19 vaccine. The protocol was immunoSEQ multiplex PCR, while the TCRdb copy is restricted to in-frame clones and leaves out a portion. The sample records fewer than 75,000 clones, about 85% being singletons. Sequencing used peripheral blood, obtained on day 0 of AZD1222 vaccination. The receptors were sampled from an adult in good health.

This clone occurred once. The chain joins TRBV4-2 to TRBJ1-1; the match to TRBD1 covers 9 bases. J was trimmed by 9 bases and V by 1 base; bases with no gene match: 3. The germline V gene has CDR1 LGHNA and CDR2 YNFKEQ. There are 13 residues in the CDR3. Written as DNA, the CDR3 is TGTGCCAGCAGCCAAGGGACAGGGGATAAAGCTTTCTTT. Protein product: CASSQGTGDKAFF.

The rearrangement links TRBV11-3 to TRBJ2-7, with 7 bases aligning to TRBD1. V dropped 5 bases and J dropped 3; count of bases not matched to a gene: 4. The length of the CDR3 is 13 residues. Germline values: CDR1 SGHNT, CDR2 YENEEA. In nucleotides, the CDR3 is TGTGCCAGCAGCCCGACAGGGCTCTACGAGCAGTACTTC. This sequence encodes CASSPTGLYEQYF.

Worth noting for this clone: Relative to the germline gene, one junction end is altered; a read error may explain this. The chain is built from TRBV19 and TRBJ1-5, with TRBD1 identical over 8 bases. This CDR3 has 15 residues. Germline V CDR1 and CDR2: LNHDA, SQIVND (reference sequence). DNA for the CDR3: TGTGCCAGTAGTATGGACAGGGCAAGCAATCAACCCCAGCATTTT. Protein sequence: CASSMDRASNQPQHF.

The chain uses TRBV5-1 and TRBJ1-2; no definite D call. The CDR3 extends over 14 amino acids. The germline V and J ends were trimmed by 0 bases and 3 bases, with 9 bases remaining between them. From germline, CDR1 is SGHRS and CDR2 YFSETQ. DNA of the CDR3: TGCGCCAGCAGCTTGGAGGCCAGCGACTATGGCTACACCTTC. This codes for CASSLEASDYGYTF.

This sequence joins TRBV3-1 (or the pseudogene TRBV3-2) and TRBJ1-3, with D unclear. V lost 3 bases, J lost 4 bases, and 13 bases lay in between. The CDR3 is 15 amino acids. The V gene's germline CDR1 is LGHDT and CDR2 YNNKEL (reference sequence). CDR3 protein: CASSHGNTAGNTIYF. The CDR3 nucleotides read TGTGCCAGCAGCCATGGAAATACGGCGGGAAACACCATATATTTT.

Only a few counts were recorded for this clone. The rearrangement links TRBV21-1 to TRBJ1-2. TRBV21-1 is a documented pseudogene. This CDR3 contains 13 residues. The CDR3 nucleotides are TGTGCCAGCAGCAAAGGGCTACCTTATGGCTACACCTTC. Encoded protein: CASSKGLPYGYTF.

This chain connects TRBV7-2 to TRBJ2-5; tentatively, D is TRBD2 (5 bases). In germline, CDR1 is SGHTA, CDR2 FQGNSA. CDR3 size: 13 residues. V lost 5 bases, J lost 9 bases, and 16 bases lay in between. CDR3 nucleotides: TGTGCCAGCAGCGACGGACTGCTTAGGCCCCAGTACTTC. This encodes CASSDGLLRPQYF.

The V call is TRBV5-4, the J call TRBJ2-1; D may be TRBD1 (7 bases). Germline V gives CDR1 SGHNT, CDR2 YYREEE (reference sequence). The CDR3 is made up of 15 amino acids. Between the trimmed V and J ends, which lost 5 bases and 3 bases, there was a span of 15 bases. The CDR3 DNA reads TGTGCCAGCAGAGAGTCAGGGGGGTACTACAATGAGCAGTTCTTC. It specifies CASRESGGYYNEQFF.